By sample share, the clone carrying this T cell receptor (beta chain) is medium-sized (0.01 to 0.1%). Its specificity is unknown. This specimen belongs to a study of molecular identifiers for immune sequencing clone quantification. Study-level background: In the replicates, RNA derived from roughly 20,000 or 100,000 naive CD8 cells was divided into five parts, and four were sequenced.

V lost 3 bases and J 4 bases, leaving 11 bases between the germline ends. This CDR3 has 14 residues. Germline CDR1 and CDR2: SGHAT and FQNNGV. One entry per CDR3 protein results from TCRdb running MiXCR on the PCR reads. The table has approximately 12,000 distinct CDR3 sequences, about 16% seen once. Study-wide results and caveats: More than 99% of effector molecules, versus under 1% of naive-cell molecules, belonged to clones above 20 RNA copies. Reportedly, one cell's Jurkat TCR RNA was detected within 1,200,000 naive CD8 cells.

Naive CD8 T cells were sorted, and the gate applied was CD8+CD4-CCR7+CD45RA+. The rearrangement joins TRBV11-2 to TRBJ2-3, with D possibly matching TRBD2 (6 bases). The material sequenced was naive CD8+ T cells from blood, with Jurkat cell RNA spiked in. Indicated subset: FACS-sorted CD8+CD4-CCR7+CD45RA+ naive T cells. This receptor was identified in a human donor in good health. Some libraries in this study had Jurkat cell RNA spiked in. CDR3 in amino acids: CASSFGGEADTQYF. CDR3 nucleotides: TGTGCCAGCAGCTTTGGAGGGGAGGCAGATACGCAGTATTTT.